The T cell receptor beta chain under discussion was sequenced for a study of blood T cell repertoires in COVID-19 (TCRdb year 2020). For context, the study as a whole: Samples from collaborators originated in the United States, Italy and Spain and spanned both the acute and convalescent phases of COVID-19. The prospective study material was composed of cDNA or gDNA derived from T cells, B-cell-depleted T cells, or PBMCs. Subjects who had been exposed to COVID-19, were actively infected with it, or had recovered from it provided the deeply sampled blood TCRbeta repertoires that made up the dataset. A freely available public database, intended as a resource for researchers studying the immune response to SARS-CoV-2, is where the repertoires were released. Samples came from the ongoing ImmuneRACE study (first 160 participants) plus 1,254 subjects from 6 global collaborators. The sample metadata nearly always contained a de-identified subject ID, COVID-19 status, age in years and sex. Where HLA class I and class II types were available, the types were taken from metadata supplied by the sample provider, not from assay-based typing. The paper's findings and limits, for the study overall: Clinical and demographic metadata were provided uncurated, with the amount varying by source and participant.

In the prospective study, participants were about 18 to 89 years old, resided in fewer than 25 geographic areas of the United States, and were enrolled through a virtual design. Cohort assignment in the prospective study relied on participant-reported clinical history from a screening survey and a study questionnaire. ImmuneRACE Cohort 3 recovered participants were defined by two consecutive negative NP/OP PCR tests, healthcare professional clearance, or symptom resolution. Mobile phlebotomists in the prospective study collected whole blood, serum and a nasopharyngeal or oropharyngeal swab from every participant. Over a roughly 2-month period, participants in the prospective study had the option of providing additional blood draws and questionnaires. Before DNA extraction, blood samples from the prospective study were shipped at room temperature or frozen. V drops 3 bases and J drops 0 bases, leaving 14 bases in between. The CDR3 numbers 17 residues from cysteine through phenylalanine. Only the CDR3 region is kept as DNA, spanning 51 bases read in frame from base 1. From a lookup of the germline V gene, CDR1 and CDR2 are MGHRA and YSYEKL.

This clone was counted many times. What this receptor recognizes is not known. Per-base qualities were not stored, and no clone one base away is much larger. The immunoSEQ Assay, a bias-controlled multiplex PCR, was used to amplify TCRbeta CDR3 regions from genomic DNA. Under the source paper's analysis protocol: Within the assay, amplification of reference gene primers was used to estimate how many nucleated cells each sample contained. To quantify the absolute abundance of each unique TCRbeta CDR3 rearrangement, sequence reads were collapsed and filtered. For each sample, productive Simpson clonality was calculated as the square root of Simpson's diversity index across productive rearrangements. The table comes from immuneACCESS by way of TCRdb, which keeps in-frame sequences with V and J called. Part of the clones is missing from these tables; in studies checked, under half for an unresolved V gene and the rest for unknown reasons. The V and J calls and clone size were taken over from that table, and D and trimming were inferred from the DNA. The sample data list roughly 180,000 clones, and 70% to 90% of these were observed just once. The ten largest clones represent about 4.6% of the sample.

The specimen was PBMCs or T cells enriched from blood (not recorded which). This receptor was identified in a woman between 45 and 65 years old who had recovered from COVID-19. Rearrangement joined TRBV4-1 to TRBJ2-2, with no D gene named confidently. CDR3 protein: CASSHQDRSPNTGELFF. The sequenced DNA is TGCGCCAGCAGCCATCAGGATCGTAGTCCGAACACCGGGGAGCTGTTTTTT.